This T cell receptor beta chain was identified in a study of T-cell reconstitution after alpha-beta-depleted transplantation in children. Study-level points and caveats: Some patients' high day-60 TCRbeta diversity was attributed to recipient cells surviving conditioning.

CDR1 MDHEN and CDR2 SYDVKM come from the germline V gene. There are 16 residues in the CDR3. Trimming took 3 bases from V and 1 from J, leaving 13 bases between them. Preparation of the TCRbeta library was carried out with unique molecular identifiers. MiXCR, run by TCRdb on the PCR reads, gives a single entry per CDR3 protein. Found here are 500,000 to 600,000 distinct CDR3 sequences, 20% to 30% of them singletons; the top ten hold less than 40%. This clonotype was counted only a few times. The target antigen is unknown. The sequencing used PBMCs, collected before TCRalphabeta/CD19-depleted stem cell transplant. The receptor was derived from a boy younger than two with Wiskott-Aldrich syndrome, due to receive a stem cell transplant. J is TRBJ1-5 and V is TRBV28; D gene uncertain. In DNA, the CDR3 is TGTGCCAGCAGTTTGTCGGACCGACTGAGCAATCAGCCCCAGCATTTT. Translating gives CASSLSDRLSNQPQHF.